This TCR beta chain came from a study of T cells in Graves' hyperthyroidism and ophthalmopathy. Study context: The blood sample was taken at first diagnosis, before treatment began.

The length of the CDR3 is 12 residues. Germline V lookup: CDR1 SGHRS, CDR2 YFSETQ. V was pared by 5 bases and J by 8 bases, with 10 bases between. Researchers took RNA transcripts and amplified the TCR beta CDR3 regions from them. During a first-round RT-PCR of the TCR CDR3, the HTBI primer set was used. Each CDR3 protein is one row after TCRdb ran MiXCR on the multiplex PCR reads. The sample has hundreds of thousands of distinct CDR3 sequences; less than 20% are singletons. This clonotype was counted at least ten times. Sequenced input: blood. The receptor was derived from a young woman with Graves' ophthalmopathy. V is TRBV5-1 and J is TRBJ1-4; D may be TRBD1 (5 bases). CDR3 nucleotide sequence: TGCGCCAGCAGGCAGGGTCGGGAAAAACTGTTTTTT. Its translation: CASRQGREKLFF.